The sequence of this T cell receptor (beta chain) was determined in a study of human T cells and chemical hapten exposure. Germline V gives CDR1 SGHTA, CDR2 FQGTGA. The CDR3 totals 15 residues. V shed 6 bases, J shed 5 bases, and the junction held 11 bases outside the gene matches. This clonotype was recorded many times. Using its own MiXCR run on the RACE reads, TCRdb lists one record per CDR3 protein. The data hold about 45,000 distinct CDR3 sequences, with 4.4% observed a single time. Specified time point: healthy volunteer bleed at 2 weeks. Unseparated into fractions, whole blood served as the source from which total RNA was extracted.

What was sequenced was whole blood. V and J are TRBV7-3 and TRBJ2-7; 9 bases fit TRBD1. The origin of this receptor is a human donor in good health. Some clones in this sample may be carry-over from other donors' samples. The CDR3 here is CASSPTRTGVNEQYF. The CDR3 DNA reads as TGTGCCAGCAGTCCGACGAGGACAGGGGTGAACGAGCAGTACTTC.